The 27 T cell receptor beta chains listed next were all sequenced from one sample in a study of OX40 agonist ivuxolimab in advanced cancers. Assay: immunoSEQ multiplex PCR; the TCRdb copy retains only in-frame clones and omits some. The table has tens of thousands of clones, approximately 88% seen once. The sample was CD4+ or CD8+ T cells sorted from blood, taken in a trial of the OX40 agonist ivuxolimab. These receptors were taken from an adult with an advanced solid tumor such as melanoma, head and neck, liver or kidney cancer.

This chain uses TRBV28 with TRBJ1-3; 7 bases agree with TRBD1. Germline V gene data show CDR1 as MDHEN and CDR2 as SYDVKM. The CDR3 covers 15 residues. V shed 3 bases, J shed 3 bases, and the junction held 5 bases outside the gene matches. In nucleotides, the CDR3 is TGTGCCAGCAGTTTCCTAGGGGGCTTTGGAAACACCATATATTTT. Residues: CASSFLGGFGNTIYF. The full variable domain, in which reference TRBV28 and TRBJ1-3 provide the parts outside the CDR3, is DVKVTQSSRYLVKRTGEKVFLECVQDMDHENMFWYRQDPGLGLRLIYFSYDVKMKEKGDIPEGYSVSREKKERFSLILESASTNQTSMYLCASSFLGGFGNTIYFGEGSWLTVV.

The chain combines TRBV19 with TRBJ2-7, with 12 bases matching TRBD2. Germline CDR1 reads LNHDA; CDR2 reads SQIVND (reference sequence). With 3 bases clipped from V and 3 bases from J, the junction kept 9 bases outside the gene matches. This CDR3 comprises 17 residues. The CDR3, as DNA: TGTGCCAGTAGTATTGGGGCTAGCGGGAGGGGACACTACGAGCAGTACTTC. Its translation is CASSIGASGRGHYEQYF.

V gene TRBV11-2 combines with J gene TRBJ2-6; no reliable D call. V gave up 1 base and J gave up 4 bases, with 11 bases separating them. The CDR3 contains 16 residues. Germline assignment: CDR1 SGHAT and CDR2 FQNNGV. CDR3 amino acids: CASSLGPLSGANVLTF. CDR3 in DNA: TGTGCCAGCAGCTTAGGTCCGCTTTCCGGGGCCAACGTCCTGACTTTC.

This clone is a singleton in its sample. This chain links TRBV7-2 with TRBJ2-5, with D perhaps given as TRBD1 or TRBD2 (5 bases each). Germline V gene lookup returns CDR1 SGHTA and CDR2 FQGNSA. With 1 base removed from V and 5 bases from J, the gap between germline ends came to 11 bases. CDR3 length: 14 residues. The CDR3 spells CASSLGGTEETQYF. Here the CDR3 DNA reads TGTGCCAGCAGCTTAGGGGGGACGGAGGAGACCCAGTACTTC.

The rearrangement joins TRBV5-1 to TRBJ1-3; 7 bases are a match to TRBD1. V lost 2 bases, J lost 2 bases, and 10 bases stayed unmatched. Germline loops: CDR1 SGHRS, CDR2 YFSETQ. The CDR3 spans 17 residues. DNA for the CDR3: TGCGCCAGCAGCTTCTCCGCGGGACAGTCTCCTGGAAACACCATATATTTT. It yields the protein CASSFSAGQSPGNTIYF.

V gene TRBV2 combines with J gene TRBJ2-1; D gene ambiguous. Germline V gene sequence: CDR1 SNHLY, CDR2 FYNNEI. The CDR3 contains 15 residues. V was trimmed by 3 bases and J by 0 bases, leaving 9 bases between them. CDR3 amino acids: CASSEGLGSYNEQFF. The CDR3 coding sequence is TGTGCCAGCAGTGAGGGGTTGGGCTCCTACAATGAGCAGTTCTTC.

The chain combines TRBV7-9 with TRBJ1-6; D is undetermined. The V end lost 5 bases, the J end lost 8 bases, and 10 bases lay between the germline ends. The CDR3 length is 13 residues. CDR1 is SEHNR, CDR2 FQNEAQ, per germline (reference sequence). The CDR3 DNA is TGTGCCAGCAGCCAATATACTGATTCACCCCTCCACTTT. Translated: CASSQYTDSPLHF.

V is TRBV5-3 and J is TRBJ1-3, with no clear D. TRBV5-3 is assigned to the ORF class and has an uncertain function. The V end lost 3 bases, the J end lost 3 bases, and 16 bases lay between the germline ends. The CDR3 is 16 amino acids. CDR3 in DNA: TGTGCCAGAAGCTGTACTTCCGGGAACGTTGGAAACACCATATATTTT. Residues: CARSCTSGNVGNTIYF.

This clone was detected only a few times. The V call is TRBV5-1, the J call TRBJ2-4, with D perhaps TRBD1 or TRBD2 (5 bases each). The CDR3 runs 14 residues. Trimming removed 0 bases from V and 9 bases from J, with 13 bases in between. CDR1 and CDR2 from the germline V gene are SGHRS and YFSETQ. CDR3 loop: CASSLGGTEGIQYF. The CDR3 DNA sequence: TGCGCCAGCAGCTTGGGGGGGACGGAAGGCATTCAGTACTTC.

CDR3 residues: CASSVTSRMKETQYF. For the CDR3, the DNA is TGTGCCAGCAGTGTGACCTCGCGAATGAAAGAGACCCAGTACTTC. The chain has TRBV5-4 and TRBJ2-5; D not resolved. Trimming cost V 5 bases and J 3 bases, with 17 bases left between them. CDR1 is SGHNT, CDR2 YYREEE, per germline (reference sequence). The CDR3 extends over 15 amino acids. The whole variable domain, remainder taken from reference TRBV5-4 and TRBJ2-5, is ETGVTQSPTHLIKTRGQQVTLRCSSQSGHNTVSWYQQALGQGPQFIFQYYREEENGRGNFPPRFSGLQFPNYSSELNVNALELDDSALYLCASSVTSRMKETQYFGPGTRLLVL.

This chain links TRBV10-3 with TRBJ2-2; tentatively, D is TRBD1 or TRBD2 (5 bases each). This CDR3 spans 14 amino acids. The germline V gene encodes CDR1 ENHRY and CDR2 SYGVKD. The V end was cut by 6 bases, the J end by 3 bases, with 11 bases between. In DNA, the CDR3 is TGTGCCATCAGACCTAGCAGGGACACCGGGGAGCTGTTTTTT. Its translation is CAIRPSRDTGELFF.

The rearrangement links TRBV7-8 to TRBJ1-1; D is ambiguous. This CDR3 comprises 13 residues. Germline CDR1 SGHVS, CDR2 FQNEAQ. The V gene lost 4 bases and the J gene lost 1 base, with 7 bases spanning the gap. CDR3 region: CASSSRRNTEAFF. The CDR3 DNA follows: TGTGCCAGCAGCTCCCGACGGAACACTGAAGCTTTCTTT.

The J gene is TRBJ2-7, the V gene TRBV2; weak D call: TRBD1 (6 bases). The CDR3 totals 13 residues. V lost 4 bases to trimming and J lost 4 bases, with 11 bases between them. Germline V gene sequence: CDR1 SNHLY, CDR2 FYNNEI. CDR3: CASSGDRIYEQYF. CDR3 nucleotide sequence: TGTGCCAGCAGTGGAGACAGGATTTACGAGCAGTACTTC.

A single count supports this clone. This sequence joins TRBV7-9 and TRBJ1-1, with D possibly being TRBD1 (5 bases). The ends were cut back, 5 bases at V and 3 bases at J, with 13 bases in the middle. Germline loops: CDR1 SEHNR, CDR2 FQNEAQ (reference sequence). The CDR3 consists of 14 residues. Written as DNA, the CDR3 is TGTGCCAGCAGCCCAGGCAGGGTTTACACTGAAGCTTTCTTT. Protein sequence: CASSPGRVYTEAFF.

This clone is a singleton in its sample. The chain joins TRBV28 to TRBJ1-4; 7 bases fit TRBD1. This CDR3 comprises 15 residues. Trimming cost V 4 bases and J 5 bases; bases outside gene matches: 7. CDR1 and CDR2 (germline): MDHEN, SYDVKM. CDR3 in DNA: TGTGCCAGCAGTTCAAGACAGGGAGTGAATGAAAAACTGTTTTTT. Protein product: CASSSRQGVNEKLFF.

This clone was observed a single time. The genes are TRBV28 and TRBJ2-7; D ambiguous. This CDR3 contains 11 residues. V was shortened by 2 bases and J by 5 bases, with 4 bases between the two germline ends. CDR1 MDHEN and CDR2 SYDVKM come from the germline V gene. This chain's CDR3 is CASSLRHEQYF. The CDR3 nucleotides are TGTGCCAGCAGTTTAAGACACGAGCAGTACTTC.

The chain uses TRBV28 and TRBJ1-6; unclear D gene. CDR1 and CDR2 (germline): MDHEN, SYDVKM. V was clipped by 2 bases and J by 0 bases, with 11 bases between them. CDR3 size: 17 residues. The DNA for the CDR3 is TGTGCCAGCAGTTTAGGTTCTTTGAGCTCCTATAATTCACCCCTCCACTTT. Its protein is CASSLGSLSSYNSPLHF.

V is TRBV18 and J is TRBJ2-3; no reliable D call. The CDR3 runs to 18 residues. Germline values: CDR1 KGHSH, CDR2 LQKENI. Trimming left V 0 bases short and J 3 bases short, with 19 bases between. In nucleotides, the CDR3 is TGTGCCAGCTCACCACCGGCAGCCCCTGGCCAAGGGACAGATACGCAGTATTTT. Translating it yields CASSPPAAPGQGTDTQYF.

V usage is TRBV20-1 and J usage is TRBJ1-2, with D uncertain. V gave up 2 bases and J gave up 4 bases, with 2 bases separating them. Per germline, CDR1 DFQATT and CDR2 SNEGSKA (reference sequence). The CDR3 is made up of 10 amino acids. The CDR3 region is CSARFYGYTF. The CDR3 DNA follows: TGCAGTGCTAGATTCTATGGCTACACCTTC.

This chain joins TRBV27 and TRBJ2-3; tentatively, D is TRBD1 (5 bases). Germline V gene data show CDR1 as MNHEY and CDR2 as SMNVEV (reference sequence). The germline V and J ends were trimmed by 0 bases and 1 base, with 11 bases remaining between them. The CDR3 sequence is 16 residues long. CDR3 nucleotide sequence: TGTGCCAGCAGTTTATCCAGGGCATCGGGCACAGATACGCAGTATTTT. Its translation is CASSLSRASGTDTQYF.

This clone has only one observation. This chain joins TRBV27 and TRBJ2-1; TRBD1 aligns across 7 bases. CDR3 length: 15 amino acids. Germline CDR1 is MNHEY and CDR2 is SMNVEV (reference sequence). V was clipped by 0 bases and J by 3 bases; unmatched bases: 2. The CDR3 sequence is CASSLSRDSYNEQFF. The CDR3 bases are TGTGCCAGCAGTTTATCGAGGGACAGCTACAATGAGCAGTTCTTC.

The rearrangement joins TRBV4-1 to TRBJ2-2, with 10 bases that match TRBD2. The J segment lost 0 bases and the V segment lost 3 bases, leaving 4 bases of the junction unmatched. Germline CDR1 reads MGHRA; CDR2 reads YSYEKL. This CDR3 spans 17 amino acids. CDR3 coding DNA: TGCGCCAGCAGCCAGGGTACTAGCGGGGCGAACACCGGGGAGCTGTTTTTT. Translating gives CASSQGTSGANTGELFF.

The J gene is TRBJ2-7, the V gene TRBV7-2, with D perhaps assigned TRBD1 or TRBD2 (5 bases each). The CDR3 loop spans 17 amino acids. Per germline, CDR1 SGHTA and CDR2 FQGNSA. The V and J ends lost 1 base and 2 bases respectively, with 18 bases between them. The CDR3 loop is CASSLGGTTTTAYEQYF. CDR3 sequence (DNA): TGTGCCAGCAGCTTAGGGGGGACCACAACGACCGCCTACGAGCAGTACTTC.

This rearrangement joins TRBV5-8 to TRBJ1-2; the D gene is possibly TRBD1 (6 bases). This CDR3 has 12 amino acids. Germline V lookup: CDR1 SGHTS, CDR2 YDEGEE. Trimming removed 5 bases from V and 8 bases from J, with 13 bases in between. The CDR3 loop reads CASRTQGSGYTF. CDR3 sequence (DNA): TGTGCCAGCAGGACACAGGGCTCAGGCTACACCTTC.

The V and J genes are TRBV28 and TRBJ2-7; 7 bases are a match to TRBD1. In germline, CDR1 is MDHEN, CDR2 SYDVKM. V gave up 2 bases and J gave up 3 bases; unmatched junction bases: 7. The CDR3 length is 15 residues. The CDR3 DNA is TGTGCCAGCAGTTTAGTCGGGCAGGGGGACTACGAGCAGTACTTC. Protein: CASSLVGQGDYEQYF.

V and J are TRBV6-5 and TRBJ2-7; D call uncertain. The V and J ends lost 6 bases and 0 bases respectively, with 12 bases between them. Germline values: CDR1 MNHEY, CDR2 SVGAGI. The CDR3 runs to 14 residues. The CDR3 protein is CASRGRPDSYEQYF. CDR3 DNA: TGTGCCAGCAGAGGACGGCCAGACTCCTACGAGCAGTACTTC.

The chain is built from TRBV11-2 and TRBJ2-1; possibly TRBD1 or TRBD2 for D (5 bases each). V lost 5 bases and J lost 5, with 19 bases in between. The CDR3 sequence is 16 residues long. Germline V CDR1 and CDR2: SGHAT, FQNNGV. CDR3 region: CASSPLFGGSNNEQFF. The CDR3, as DNA: TGTGCCAGCAGCCCACTCTTTGGGGGTTCCAACAATGAGCAGTTCTTC. Combining the CDR3 with reference TRBV11-2 and TRBJ2-1 gives the whole variable domain EAGVAQSPRYKIIEKRQSVAFWCNPISGHATLYWYQQILGQGPKLLIQFQNNGVVDDSQLPKDRFSAERLKGVDSTLKIQPAKLEDSAVYLCASSPLFGGSNNEQFFGPGTRLTVL.